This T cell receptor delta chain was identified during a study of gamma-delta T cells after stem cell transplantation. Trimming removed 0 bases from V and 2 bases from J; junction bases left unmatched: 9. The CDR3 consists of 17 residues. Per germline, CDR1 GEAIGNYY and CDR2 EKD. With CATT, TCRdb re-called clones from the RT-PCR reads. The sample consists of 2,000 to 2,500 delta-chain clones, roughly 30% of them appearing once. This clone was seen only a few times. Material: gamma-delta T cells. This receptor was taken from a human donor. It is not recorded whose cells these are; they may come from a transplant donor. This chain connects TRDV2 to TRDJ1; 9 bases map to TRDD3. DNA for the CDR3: TGTGCCTGTGACACCGTTGATGGGGGATATGAAACCGATAAACTCATCTTT. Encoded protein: CACDTVDGGYETDKLIF.